Shown below are 31 T cell receptor beta chains from a single sample sequenced in a study of PD-1 blockade in classical Hodgkin lymphoma. Using immunoSEQ multiplex PCR, the repertoire was profiled, and TCRdb retains in-frame clones only, with some absent. This sample has 60,000 or so clones, with more than 90% found just once. No patient escaped relapse after autologous stem cell transplantation, and brentuximab vedotin exposure varied. The sequencing used peripheral blood mononuclear cells (PBMCs), collected at baseline. Receptors were obtained from a human donor with classical Hodgkin lymphoma.

V usage is TRBV15 and J usage is TRBJ1-2; possible D gene TRBD1, 6 bases. The germline V gene encodes CDR1 LNHNV and CDR2 YYDKDF (reference sequence). The CDR3 sequence is 15 residues long. The V end was cut by 1 base, the J end by 3 bases, with 12 bases between. The CDR3 DNA reads TGTGCCACCAGCAGAGGGAGGGACACCTACTATGGCTACACCTTC. It encodes CATSRGRDTYYGYTF. Full variable domain (remainder filled in from reference TRBV15 and TRBJ1-2): DAMVIQNPRYQVTQFGKPVTLSCSQTLNHNVMYWYQQKSSQAPKLLFHYYDKDFNNEADTPDNFQSRRPNTSFCFLDIRSPGLGDTAMYLCATSRGRDTYYGYTFGSGTRLTVV.

The CDR3 DNA follows: TGTGCCAGCAGGGCAACAGACTCTGGGGCCAACGTCCTGACTTTC. It codes for CASRATDSGANVLTF. The gene calls are TRBV2 and TRBJ2-6, with D uncertain. V gave up 6 bases and J gave up 0 bases, with 9 bases separating them. This CDR3 has 15 residues. CDR1 SNHLY and CDR2 FYNNEI come from the germline V gene.

The rearrangement joins TRBV7-2 to TRBJ1-4; D is unresolved. The CDR3 runs to 15 residues. Between the trimmed V and J ends, which lost 5 bases and 5 bases, there was a span of 15 bases. From germline, CDR1 is SGHTA and CDR2 FQGNSA. The CDR3 sequence is CASSKRATTNEKLFF. In nucleotides, the CDR3 is TGTGCCAGCAGCAAACGCGCGACTACAAATGAAAAACTGTTTTTT.

The chain has TRBV7-9 and TRBJ2-3; D uncertain. Germline V gives CDR1 SEHNR, CDR2 FQNEAQ (reference sequence). Trimming pared 1 base from V and 2 bases from J, leaving 13 bases between. The CDR3 covers 16 residues. The CDR3 reads CASSLGLNSATDTQYF. The CDR3 bases are TGTGCCAGCAGCTTAGGACTTAACTCGGCCACAGATACGCAGTATTTT. The whole variable domain, filled in from reference TRBV7-9 and TRBJ2-3, reads DTGVSQNPRHKITKRGQNVTFRCDPISEHNRLYWYRQTLGQGPEFLTYFQNEAQLEKSRLLSDRFSAERPKGSFSTLEIQRTEQGDSAMYLCASSLGLNSATDTQYFGPGTRLTVL.

The CDR3 DNA sequence: TGTGCCAGCAGTTTCCCGGGGAGGGGGAACACCGGGGAGCTGTTTTTT. It is translated as CASSFPGRGNTGELFF. The chain couples TRBV28 to TRBJ2-2, with TRBD2 matching 7 bases. V trimming: 3 bases; J trimming: 1 base; junction bases outside the gene matches: 5. CDR1 and CDR2 from the germline V gene are MDHEN and SYDVKM. The CDR3 covers 16 residues.

To note about this clone: Additional DNA sequences in this sample encode the identical CDR3. The chain couples TRBV5-1 to TRBJ1-2; 7 positions agree with TRBD1. CDR3 length equals 13 residues. In germline, CDR1 is SGHRS, CDR2 YFSETQ. The trim removed 3 bases at V and 7 bases at J, leaving 6 bases unmatched. The CDR3 DNA sequence: TGCGCCAGCAGCTCCCTCACAGGGGTTGGCTACACCTTC. Amino acid sequence: CASSSLTGVGYTF. Looking up the rest from reference TRBV5-1 and TRBJ1-2 gives the full variable domain: KAGVTQTPRYLIKTRGQQVTLSCSPISGHRSVSWYQQTPGQGLQFLFEYFSETQRNKGNFPGRFSGRQFSNSRSEMNVSTLELGDSALYLCASSSLTGVGYTFGSGTRLTVV.

The rearrangement joins TRBV5-4 to TRBJ1-5; 8 nucleotides line up with TRBD1. The CDR3 has 15 amino acids. Germline CDR1 reads SGHNT; CDR2 reads YYREEE (reference sequence). V was pared by 2 bases and J by 7 bases, with 8 bases of the junction left unmatched. The CDR3 loop is CASSFGQGAGQPQHF. CDR3 DNA sequence: TGTGCCAGCAGCTTTGGCCAGGGGGCTGGGCAGCCCCAGCATTTT.

This sequence joins TRBV10-1 and TRBJ1-3; possibly TRBD1 for D (5 bases). The CDR3 has 13 amino acids. V lost 6 bases and J lost 5, with 11 bases in between. Germline CDR1 is WNHNN and CDR2 is SYGVQD (reference sequence). The CDR3 here is CASSPGTRNTIYF. For the CDR3, the DNA is TGCGCCAGCAGCCCGGGGACCAGAAACACCATATATTTT.

This clone is a singleton in its sample. The V and J genes are TRBV21-1 and TRBJ2-1; the table's D gene call, TRBD2, was not cross checked with the DNA. TRBV21-1 is flagged as a pseudogene. This CDR3 comprises 20 residues. CDR3 DNA sequence: TGTGCCAGCAGCAATTCCGGGGGCCTAGCGGGGGGTAATTTATCCAATGAGCAGTTCTTC. Translated: CASSNSGGLAGGNLSNEQFF.

The CDR3 reads CASRPTSGPSYEQYF. In DNA form, the CDR3 reads TGTGCCAGCAGGCCGACTAGCGGGCCTTCCTACGAGCAGTACTTC. The chain links TRBV11-1 to TRBJ2-7; TRBD2 aligns across 10 bases. The CDR3 is made up of 15 amino acids. Germline V gene sequence: CDR1 SGHAT, CDR2 FQDESV (reference sequence). Trimming removed 6 bases from V and 1 base from J; junction bases left unmatched: 6. The whole variable domain, remainder taken from reference TRBV11-1 and TRBJ2-7, is EAEVAQSPRYKITEKSQAVAFWCDPISGHATLYWYRQILGQGPELLVQFQDESVVDDSQLPKDRFSAERLKGVDSTLKIQPAELGDSAMYLCASRPTSGPSYEQYFGPGTRLTVT.

The rearrangement joins TRBV19 to TRBJ2-1; D call uncertain. Germline V gene lookup returns CDR1 LNHDA and CDR2 SQIVND (reference sequence). CDR3 length equals 14 residues. The V gene lost 5 bases and the J gene lost 7 bases, with 15 bases spanning the gap. The CDR3 region has the DNA TGTGCCAGTAGTGCTTCGGGCCCTAGAAATGAGCAGTTCTTC. Amino acid sequence: CASSASGPRNEQFF.

This clone was counted a single time. The chain recombines TRBV7-9 with TRBJ2-1; 7 nucleotides agree with TRBD1. This CDR3 spans 14 amino acids. With 1 base clipped from V and 7 bases from J, the junction kept 4 bases outside the gene matches. Germline lookup yields CDR1 SEHNR and CDR2 FQNEAQ (reference sequence). CDR3 in amino acids: CASSLDGQDNEQFF. The CDR3 DNA sequence: TGTGCCAGCAGCTTAGATGGACAGGATAATGAGCAGTTCTTC. The full variable domain, completed using reference TRBV7-9 and TRBJ2-1, is DTGVSQNPRHKITKRGQNVTFRCDPISEHNRLYWYRQTLGQGPEFLTYFQNEAQLEKSRLLSDRFSAERPKGSFSTLEIQRTEQGDSAMYLCASSLDGQDNEQFFGPGTRLTVL.

The CDR3: CASGAGLQETQYF. The DNA of the CDR3 is TGTGCCAGCGGAGCGGGTTTACAAGAGACCCAGTACTTC. This chain links TRBV6-1 with TRBJ2-5; TRBD2 might be the D (6 bases). This CDR3 comprises 13 residues. V was trimmed by 8 bases and J by 2 bases, leaving 12 bases between them. Germline-derived CDR1 and CDR2 are MNHNS and SASEGT.

The J gene is TRBJ2-1, the V gene TRBV5-1, with TRBD2 matching 13 bases. Per the germline V gene, CDR1 is SGHRS and CDR2 is YFSETQ. This CDR3 comprises 14 residues. The V and J ends lost 4 bases and 9 bases, in that order; junction bases with no gene match: 4. CDR3 loop: CASSLTSGRPEQFF. The CDR3 DNA follows: TGCGCCAGCAGCCTGACTAGCGGGAGGCCTGAGCAGTTCTTC.

V usage is TRBV28 and J usage is TRBJ2-5, with TRBD1 as a possible D gene (5 bases). This CDR3 comprises 15 residues. V was clipped by 2 bases and J by 4 bases, with 14 bases between them. Germline CDR1 is MDHEN and CDR2 is SYDVKM. As DNA, the CDR3 is TGTGCCAGCAGTTTAATCACAGTTAGGGGAGAGACCCAGTACTTC. This codes for CASSLITVRGETQYF.

The gene calls are TRBV10-3 and TRBJ2-1; 9 bases line up with TRBD2. Germline values: CDR1 ENHRY, CDR2 SYGVKD. V was pared by 10 bases and J by 12 bases, with 13 bases of the junction left unmatched. This CDR3 is built from 13 residues. The DNA of the CDR3 is TGTGCCACTAGCGGGATGGACCCCGAGGTGCAGTTCTTC. This gives the protein CATSGMDPEVQFF.

V is TRBV19 and J is TRBJ1-5, with D hard to call. The length of the CDR3 is 14 residues. V was trimmed by 6 bases and J by 1 base, leaving 10 bases between them. Germline CDR1 reads LNHDA; CDR2 reads SQIVND (reference sequence). The CDR3 coding sequence is TGTGCCAGTAGGGATGTGGGGAGCAATCAGCCCCAGCATTTT. Residues: CASRDVGSNQPQHF.

V usage is TRBV19 and J usage is TRBJ1-5, with a possible D match to TRBD1 (5 bases). Germline V gene lookup returns CDR1 LNHDA and CDR2 SQIVND (reference sequence). Trimming removed 4 bases from V and 4 bases from J, with 8 bases in between. The CDR3 is 13 residues long. CDR3 nucleotides: TGTGCCAGTAGTAGGGACCCGAATCAGCCCCAGCATTTT. It yields the protein CASSRDPNQPQHF.

By share, this clone counts as medium-sized. V is TRBV29-1 and J is TRBJ1-2; 9 bases are a match to TRBD1. Germline-derived CDR1 and CDR2 are SQVTM and ANQGSEA. The CDR3 consists of 16 residues. The V and J ends lost 6 bases and 2 bases, in that order; junction bases with no gene match: 13. CDR3 residues: CSVHDPLQGANYGYTF. In DNA form, the CDR3 reads TGCAGCGTCCATGATCCCCTACAGGGGGCCAACTATGGCTACACCTTC.

The CDR3 region has the DNA TGCGCCAGCAGTGAGTCGGGAGGAGCTAACTATGGCTACACCTTC. This sequence encodes CASSESGGANYGYTF. This chain connects TRBV10-2 to TRBJ1-2; D not certain. The V and J ends lost 0 bases and 0 bases respectively, with 8 bases between them. CDR1 WSHSY and CDR2 SAAADI come from the germline V gene. This CDR3 region has 15 residues.

The V and J genes are TRBV29-1 and TRBJ2-7; 8 bases are shared with TRBD1. The junction had 6 bases not matched to a gene; V was cut back by 7 bases and J by 1 base. The germline CDR1 and CDR2 sequences are SQVTM and ANQGSEA. The CDR3 covers 13 residues. The CDR3 loop reads CSARDRLSYEQYF. Written as DNA, the CDR3 is TGCAGCGCAAGGGACAGGCTTTCCTACGAGCAGTACTTC.

The CDR3 loop is CASSPTFGLAGAYEQYF. The CDR3 coding sequence is TGTGCCAGCAGCCCTACCTTTGGACTAGCGGGCGCCTACGAGCAGTACTTC. The rearrangement links TRBV27 to TRBJ2-7; 11 nucleotides match TRBD2. V lost 6 bases and J lost 2; bases outside the gene matches: 12. CDR1 MNHEY and CDR2 SMNVEV come from the germline V gene (reference sequence). The CDR3 covers 17 residues.

The rearrangement uses TRBV6-4 and TRBJ2-3, with 9 bases aligning to TRBD2. The junction had 2 bases not matched to a gene; V was cut back by 5 bases and J by 2 bases. This CDR3 spans 14 amino acids. The germline gives CDR1 MRHNA, CDR2 SNTAGT. The CDR3 DNA is TGTGCCAGCAGTCCTAGCGGGACCACAGATACGCAGTATTTT. Its translation is CASSPSGTTDTQYF.

This chain joins TRBV28 and TRBJ1-2; no reliable D call. V lost 9 bases and J 4 bases, leaving 18 bases between the germline ends. The CDR3 covers 14 residues. Germline CDR1 and CDR2: MDHEN and SYDVKM. CDR3 sequence reads: CASGGRKGGYGYTF. Written as DNA, the CDR3 is TGTGCCAGTGGAGGGAGGAAAGGCGGCTATGGCTACACCTTC.

This sequence joins TRBV7-8 and TRBJ2-3, with 11 nucleotides matching TRBD2. The CDR3 is 15 residues long. CDR1 is SGHVS, CDR2 FQNEAQ, per germline. V dropped 5 bases and J dropped 6; count of bases not matched to a gene: 7. The CDR3 sequence: CASSISGGAADTQYF. As DNA, the CDR3 is TGTGCCAGCAGCATTAGCGGGGGGGCCGCTGATACGCAGTATTTT.

The chain combines TRBV5-1 with TRBJ2-7; possibly TRBD2 for D (6 bases). CDR3 length: 17 residues. The ends were cut back, 2 bases at V and 2 bases at J, with 20 bases in the middle. Germline values: CDR1 SGHRS, CDR2 YFSETQ. This CDR3 reads CASSFWGDSRIPYEQYF. The CDR3 DNA follows: TGCGCCAGCAGCTTTTGGGGGGACTCCCGAATCCCCTACGAGCAGTACTTC. The variable domain in full, with the rest retrieved from reference TRBV5-1 and TRBJ2-7, is KAGVTQTPRYLIKTRGQQVTLSCSPISGHRSVSWYQQTPGQGLQFLFEYFSETQRNKGNFPGRFSGRQFSNSRSEMNVSTLELGDSALYLCASSFWGDSRIPYEQYFGPGTRLTVT.

This chain links TRBV28 with TRBJ2-1; tentative D call: TRBD2 (7 bases). The CDR3 sequence is 17 residues long. Germline CDR1 is MDHEN and CDR2 is SYDVKM. Trimming shortened V by 4 bases and J by 10 bases, and 26 bases separated the two germline ends. The chain's CDR3 is CASSSTFGGGPNLEQFF. The DNA of the CDR3 is TGTGCCAGCAGTTCCACTTTTGGGGGGGGCCCCAATCTGGAGCAGTTCTTC.

This chain connects TRBV7-9 to TRBJ2-1; D call uncertain. CDR1 and CDR2 (germline): SEHNR, FQNEAQ (reference sequence). This CDR3 spans 14 amino acids. V was trimmed by 1 base and J by 8 bases, leaving 12 bases between them. The CDR3 sequence: CASSLELFADEQFF. CDR3 sequence (DNA): TGTGCCAGCAGCTTAGAACTCTTTGCCGATGAGCAGTTCTTC. Complete variable domain (other parts from reference TRBV7-9 and TRBJ2-1): DTGVSQNPRHKITKRGQNVTFRCDPISEHNRLYWYRQTLGQGPEFLTYFQNEAQLEKSRLLSDRFSAERPKGSFSTLEIQRTEQGDSAMYLCASSLELFADEQFFGPGTRLTVL.

The rearrangement joins TRBV4-2 to TRBJ2-5, with D unclear. Matching the DNA end better, TRBJ2-7 makes the J call doubtful. The CDR3 sequence is 13 residues long. Germline values: CDR1 LGHNA, CDR2 YNFKEQ. CDR3: CASSQVRDYEQYF. The CDR3 DNA follows: TGTGCCAGCAGCCAAGTAAGGGACTACGAGCAGTACTTC.

The V gene is TRBV7-9, the J gene TRBJ1-1, with D maybe TRBD1 (6 bases). Trimming pared 1 base from V and 6 bases from J, leaving 15 bases between. The germline CDR1 and CDR2 sequences are SEHNR and FQNEAQ (reference sequence). The CDR3 is made up of 15 amino acids. The CDR3 DNA reads TGTGCCAGCAGCTTAGGCGGGACACCTACTCCTGAAGCTTTCTTT. As protein: CASSLGGTPTPEAFF.

This chain connects TRBV12-5 to TRBJ2-1; D gene ambiguous. The germline V gene has CDR1 LGHNT and CDR2 FRNRAP. The V and J ends lost 3 bases and 6 bases respectively, with 9 bases between them. This CDR3 comprises 13 residues. This CDR3 reads CASGLGLGNEQFF. The CDR3 DNA follows: TGTGCTAGTGGTTTAGGATTGGGCAATGAGCAGTTCTTC.